One and the same sample provided the 3 T cell receptor beta chains below, sequenced in a study of T cells in tumors after PD-1 blockade. Data came from immunoSEQ multiplex PCR; TCRdb stores just in-frame clones and leaves some out. The repertoire holds about 35,000 clones, 78% seen once, with under 40% in the top ten. Here the sequenced sample was PBMCs, taken before anti-PD-1 treatment. The source of these receptors is a human donor with basal cell carcinoma.

The rearrangement uses TRBV19 and TRBJ2-2, with no clear D. Trimming stripped 0 bases from V and 0 bases from J, with 11 bases between. The CDR3 spans 17 residues. Germline assignment: CDR1 LNHDA and CDR2 SQIVND (reference sequence). The DNA of the CDR3 is TGTGCCAGTAGTATAGATCGAGGCGGTGCGAACACCGGGGAGCTGTTTTTT. It yields the protein CASSIDRGGANTGELFF.

The rearrangement links TRBV29-1 to TRBJ2-6, with 9 nucleotides matching TRBD1. The CDR3 is made up of 12 amino acids. J lost 10 bases, V lost 7 bases, and 5 bases had no gene match. Germline V lookup: CDR1 SQVTM, CDR2 ANQGSEA. CDR3 in amino acids: CSGSGTGNVLTF. CDR3 DNA: TGCAGCGGTTCCGGGACAGGGAACGTCCTGACTTTC.

The chain uses TRBV19 and TRBJ2-3; no firm D call. The germline gives CDR1 LNHDA, CDR2 SQIVND (reference sequence). Trimming pared 3 bases from V and 1 base from J, leaving 8 bases between. CDR3 length: 14 residues. The chain's CDR3 is CASSILGGTDTQYF. The CDR3 DNA sequence: TGTGCCAGTAGTATCCTAGGTGGCACAGATACGCAGTATTTT.